This TCR beta chain is drawn from a study of OX40 agonist ivuxolimab in advanced cancers. For the wider study: Ivuxolimab, which targeted the costimulatory receptor OX40 (CD134), was an agonistic, fully human IgG2 monoclonal antibody. Intravenous ivuxolimab was administered to patients every 2 weeks at six dose levels: 0.01, 0.1, 0.3, 1.5, 3 and 10 mg/kg. In the dose-escalation cohort, 82.7% of patients were male, and the mean age was approximately 60 years, with a range of roughly 23 to 85. Peripheral TCRbeta sequencing was intended to test whether TCR sequence diversity was altered and clonal T-cell expansion was caused by ivuxolimab. Of the roughly 50 dose-escalation patients, hepatocellular carcinoma was present in roughly 19, melanoma in approximately 15, renal cell carcinoma in 9 and head and neck cancer in 9. The paper describes the monotherapy dose-escalation part (N of about 55 patients) of the phase I trial of ivuxolimab. Prior anti-PD-1, anti-PD-L1 or anti-CTLA-4 therapy was permitted, and 40% to 50% of dose-escalation patients had received checkpoint inhibitors. Partial responses occurred in three dose-escalation patients: two with cutaneous melanoma and one with hepatocellular carcinoma.

For sequencing of the TCRbeta CDR3 region, genomic DNA was extracted from the sorted cells. The immunoSEQ Assay was used to sequence the TCRbeta CDR3 regions. TCRdb mirrors the immuneACCESS table, restricted to in-frame sequences. Some clones are absent from its copies; in checked studies, under half trace to an unresolved V gene, and the reason for the others is unknown. Here the sample has tens of thousands of clones; 85% to 90% occur a single time. The ten largest make up 0.15% to 0.2% of the sample. From a lookup of the germline V gene, CDR1 and CDR2 are SGDLS and YYNGEE. V is pared back by 3 bases and J by 0 bases, with 10 bases lying between the germline termini. The CDR3 sequence holds 15 residues, the cysteine and phenylalanine included. Only the CDR3 DNA stays, 45 bases, in frame from base 1. Patients with a history of autoimmune disease or receiving systemic immunosuppression were excluded from the trial. Peripheral blood for TCR sequencing was drawn from every dose cohort at baseline, at cycle 4 day 1 and at cycle 7 day 1. The samples were drawn from a first-in-human, open-label, multicenter phase I dose-escalation trial of ivuxolimab. Adults with locally advanced or metastatic head and neck squamous cell, hepatocellular, melanoma or renal cell carcinoma were enrolled in the trial. Before TCR sequencing, CD4+ T cells and CD8+ T cells from peripheral blood were sorted into separate populations.

Of note for this clone: Its target antigen remains unknown. Per-base quality was not reported, and no clone a single base away is much larger than it.

Results and caveats for the whole study, not just this receptor: In the 0.1-3.0 mg/kg groups, partial responders were among the patients with the lowest normalized peripheral clonal expansion, particularly in CD8+ T cells. At doses of 0.1 to 3.0 mg/kg, clonal expansion of both CD4+ and CD8+ T cells in blood was seen between baseline and week 6. Antigen specificity was not determined for the clonally expanded peripheral T cells. After ivuxolimab, more expanded clones were found on average in CD8+ T cells than in CD4+ T cells. Low levels of normalized T-cell clonal expansion were also seen in some patients who did not respond.

The source was CD4+ or CD8+ T cells sorted from blood, collected in a trial of the OX40 agonist ivuxolimab. Recombination joined TRBV9 with TRBJ2-1, and perhaps TRBD2 as D gene, on 6 matching bases. This TCR was sampled from an adult with an advanced solid tumor such as melanoma, head and neck, liver or kidney cancer. The CDR3 is CASSAGGSSYNEQFF. The nucleotide sequence reads TGTGCCAGCAGCGCCGGGGGAAGCTCCTACAATGAGCAGTTCTTC.